A single T cell receptor (beta chain) is shown here with its context. Its antigen is not yet known. Within one base of it there is no much larger clone, and no base qualities were kept. The data were obtained in a study of blood T cell repertoires in COVID-19 (dated by TCRdb to the early 2020s). Regarding the study in general: Samples covering the acute and convalescent phases of COVID-19 were provided by collaborators in the United States, Italy and Spain. Deeply sampled blood TCRbeta repertoires from subjects exposed to, actively infected with, or recovered from COVID-19 were included in the dataset. Samples were obtained from the ongoing ImmuneRACE study (first 160 participants) and from some 1,300 subjects provided by 6 global collaborators. The sample metadata nearly always contained a de-identified subject ID, COVID-19 status, age in years and sex. HLA class I and class II types, where available, came from metadata supplied by the sample provider rather than from assay-based typing. The prospective study material was composed of cDNA or gDNA derived from T cells, B-cell-depleted T cells, or PBMCs. The repertoires were released in a freely available public database intended as a resource for research on the immune response to SARS-CoV-2. Study-level results and caveats: Clinical and demographic metadata were provided uncurated, with the amount varying by source and participant.

TCRbeta CDR3 regions were amplified from genomic DNA by means of the immunoSEQ Assay, a bias-controlled multiplex PCR. In the original analysis: The number of nucleated cells in each sample was estimated by amplification of reference gene primers within the assay. To quantify the absolute abundance of each unique TCRbeta CDR3 rearrangement, sequence reads were collapsed and filtered. For each sample, productive Simpson clonality was calculated as the square root of Simpson's diversity index over productive rearrangements. Drawn from immuneACCESS, this table holds only the in-frame rearrangements with V and J called that TCRdb kept. Clones are partly lost; checked studies trace under half to an unresolved V gene and leave the rest unexplained. Clonal size and the V and J genes are those of that table, whereas D and trimming came from the DNA. Recorded for this sample are a few hundred thousand clones; about 85% of them occurred a single time. 3.5% to 4% of the sample goes to the ten largest clones.

The collaborating institutions used their own protocols to collect whole blood in K2EDTA tubes. For TCRbeta analysis, collaborators shipped samples as frozen whole blood, isolated PBMCs, or DNA extracted from either of those sample types. The CDR3 spans 14 residues, from the cysteine through the phenylalanine. This entry keeps only the CDR3 DNA: 42 bases, framed from base 1. V is pared back by 4 bases and J by 8 bases, with 14 bases lying between the germline termini. CDR1 is given as KGHDR and CDR2 as SFDVKD, both from the germline V gene. The clonotype comes from a young woman with acute or convalescent COVID-19. This receptor chain uses TRBV24-1 and TRBJ1-5; tentative D gene TRBD1, with 6 bases matching. The sequencing input was peripheral blood. In nucleotide form, the sequence is TGTGCCACCAGTGACCGGGGGGGGCATGAGCCCCAGCATTTT. It encodes CATSDRGGHEPQHF.